The 22 T cell receptor beta chains below come from one sample, sequenced in a study of cytomegalovirus exposure and HLA in healthy donors. The primer mix had 60 Vbeta and 13 Jbeta primers. Measured with immunoSEQ multiplex PCR; TCRdb has only the in-frame clones, and not every one. This table holds about 120,000 clones, about 69% found once. Sequences were obtained from PBMCs. These receptor sequences come from a woman between 18 and 29 years old in good health and CMV-seronegative.

This clone was detected once. The V gene is TRBV30, the J gene TRBJ2-7; a weak D match, TRBD1 (6 bases). Germline loops: CDR1 GTSNPN, CDR2 SVGIG (reference sequence). The CDR3 length is 13 residues. Trimming removed 0 bases at V and 0 bases at J, with 6 bases between. CDR3 sequence reads: CAWSVQGSYEQYF. Written as DNA, the CDR3 is TGTGCCTGGAGTGTACAGGGCTCCTACGAGCAGTACTTC.

The CDR3: CASSEVSLYGYTF. DNA of the CDR3: TGTGCCAGCAGTGAGGTGTCACTCTATGGCTACACCTTC. This rearrangement joins TRBV6-1 to TRBJ1-2; D not resolved. Germline V lookup: CDR1 MNHNS, CDR2 SASEGT. The ends were cut back, 3 bases at V and 4 bases at J, with 9 bases in the middle. The CDR3 has 13 amino acids.

The chain joins TRBV4-2 to TRBJ2-3, with 7 positions matching TRBD2. The CDR3 runs to 13 residues. Germline values: CDR1 LGHNA, CDR2 YNFKEQ. V lost 6 bases to trimming and J lost 0 bases; unmatched junction nucleotides: 0. CDR3 sequence reads: CASSSGSTDTQYF. For the CDR3, the DNA is TGTGCCAGCAGTAGCGGGAGCACAGATACGCAGTATTTT.

V gene TRBV7-9 combines with J gene TRBJ1-4, with D possibly being TRBD1 (5 bases). Trimming removed 5 bases from V and 4 bases from J, with 11 bases in between. The CDR3 is 14 amino acids. CDR1 is SEHNR and CDR2 is FQNEAQ in the germline V gene (reference sequence). This chain's CDR3 is CASSLRGNNEKLFF. CDR3 DNA sequence: TGTGCCAGCAGCCTACGGGGGAATAATGAAAAACTGTTTTTT.

This clone came up a few times. The V gene is TRBV28, the J gene TRBJ2-5; tentative D call: TRBD1 (5 bases). The V gene lost 3 bases and the J gene lost 2 bases, with 13 bases spanning the gap. The CDR3 is 15 residues long. Germline CDR1 is MDHEN and CDR2 is SYDVKM. The CDR3 is CASSFLQGGQETQYF. In DNA form, the CDR3 reads TGTGCCAGCAGTTTCCTTCAGGGTGGACAAGAGACCCAGTACTTC.

V is TRBV6-5 and J is TRBJ1-1, with 8 bases identical to TRBD1. Trimming removed 6 bases from V and 7 bases from J; junction bases left unmatched: 4. Germline values: CDR1 MNHEY, CDR2 SVGAGI. The CDR3 loop spans 12 amino acids. The CDR3 loop reads CASRPGGDEAFF. CDR3 sequence (DNA): TGTGCCAGCAGACCAGGGGGCGATGAAGCTTTCTTT.

CDR3 DNA: TGTGCCAGCAGCTTGGAACCGCGTACCTACGAGCAGTACTTC. Translation gives CASSLEPRTYEQYF. The chain carries TRBV5-6 and TRBJ2-7; D is ambiguous. V gave up 0 bases and J gave up 2 bases, with 9 bases separating them. Germline loops: CDR1 SGHDT, CDR2 YYEEEE. The CDR3 runs to 14 residues.

This clone occurred a few times. V gene TRBV5-1 combines with J gene TRBJ2-1; 10 nucleotides agree with TRBD1. Germline V gives CDR1 SGHRS, CDR2 YFSETQ. V lost 2 bases to trimming and J lost 0 bases; unmatched junction nucleotides: 11. The CDR3 extends over 19 amino acids. CDR3 protein: CASSFGDRGFGGSYNEQFF. CDR3 nucleotide sequence: TGCGCCAGCAGCTTCGGGGACAGGGGATTTGGCGGCTCCTACAATGAGCAGTTCTTC.

The CDR3 is CASSFGQGYYGYTF. DNA for the CDR3: TGTGCCAGCAGTTTCGGACAGGGGTACTATGGCTACACCTTC. V is TRBV27 and J is TRBJ1-2; the match to TRBD1 covers 9 bases. V was clipped by 3 bases and J by 3 bases; unmatched bases: 2. The germline CDR1 and CDR2 sequences are MNHEY and SMNVEV (reference sequence). The CDR3 runs to 14 residues.

The J gene is TRBJ2-1, the V gene TRBV28; TRBD2 matches 7 bases. CDR3 length equals 14 residues. Trimming at V came to 2 bases and at J to 6 bases, leaving 4 bases not matched to a gene. Germline CDR1 reads MDHEN; CDR2 reads SYDVKM. This chain's CDR3 is CASSLTSSGNEQFF. CDR3 DNA: TGTGCCAGCAGTTTAACGTCTAGCGGCAATGAGCAGTTCTTC.

The rearrangement uses TRBV7-6 and TRBJ2-5; D is possibly TRBD1 (5 bases). Germline lookup yields CDR1 SGHVS and CDR2 FNYEAQ. There are 14 residues in the CDR3. V was trimmed by 4 bases and J by 2 bases, leaving 11 bases between them. The CDR3 is CASSSNTGQETQYF. DNA of the CDR3: TGTGCCAGCAGCTCGAATACAGGACAAGAGACCCAGTACTTC.

The chain couples TRBV6-1 to TRBJ1-4; D remains unclear. From germline, CDR1 is MNHNS and CDR2 SASEGT. CDR3 length equals 16 residues. Trimming cost V 1 base and J 8 bases, with 17 bases left between them. CDR3 bases: TGTGCCAGCAGTGAAGGGGTTGCGGGTCTGGGCGAAAAACTGTTTTTT. Amino acids: CASSEGVAGLGEKLFF.

This chain uses TRBV5-4 with TRBJ2-3; the match to TRBD2 covers 10 bases. This CDR3 has 16 amino acids. Per germline, CDR1 SGHNT and CDR2 YYREEE (reference sequence). The trim removed 7 bases at V and 1 base at J, leaving 9 bases unmatched. For the CDR3, the DNA is TGTGCCAGCGGGTCCCCTAGCGGGGGTGGCACAGATACGCAGTATTTT. Translation: CASGSPSGGGTDTQYF. Combining the CDR3 with reference TRBV5-4 and TRBJ2-3 gives the whole variable domain ETGVTQSPTHLIKTRGQQVTLRCSSQSGHNTVSWYQQALGQGPQFIFQYYREEENGRGNFPPRFSGLQFPNYSSELNVNALELDDSALYLCASGSPSGGGTDTQYFGPGTRLTVL.

The chain is built from TRBV6-4 and TRBJ1-1, with 7 bases matching TRBD1. Trimming at V came to 2 bases and at J to 5 bases, leaving 8 bases not matched to a gene. Germline CDR1 and CDR2: MRHNA and SNTAGT. The CDR3 consists of 15 residues. The CDR3 loop is CASSDRGQGVTEAFF. The CDR3 DNA sequence: TGTGCCAGCAGTGACAGAGGGCAGGGGGTAACTGAAGCTTTCTTT.

Comments on this clone: The same CDR3 is also encoded by other DNA sequences in this sample. The chain recombines TRBV18 with TRBJ1-1, with 7 nucleotides matching TRBD1. The germline CDR1 and CDR2 sequences are KGHSH and LQKENI. CDR3 length equals 13 residues. V shed 6 bases and J 3 bases; nucleotides not matched to a gene: 4. The chain's CDR3 is CASSPGGDTEAFF. DNA for the CDR3: TGTGCCAGCTCCCCAGGGGGGGACACTGAAGCTTTCTTT.

V and J are TRBV19 and TRBJ2-2, with a possible D match to TRBD1 (5 bases). The CDR3 length is 15 residues. V was clipped by 5 bases and J by 4 bases, with 14 bases between them. CDR1 and CDR2 (germline): LNHDA, SQIVND (reference sequence). The DNA of the CDR3 is TGTGCCAGTAGTCCCCGGACAACCGGCACCGGGGAGCTGTTTTTT. Residues: CASSPRTTGTGELFF.

This chain joins TRBV30 and TRBJ1-5; D might be TRBD1 (5 bases). CDR1 and CDR2 from the germline V gene are GTSNPN and SVGIG (reference sequence). V gave up 0 bases and J gave up 2 bases, with 11 bases separating them. This CDR3 contains 15 residues. The CDR3 bases are TGTGCCTGGAGTGTGTCAGGGAGGCGCAATCAGCCCCAGCATTTT. The encoded protein is CAWSVSGRRNQPQHF.

This chain uses TRBV2 with TRBJ2-5; D possibly corresponds to TRBD1 (6 bases). The end of the DNA is better explained by TRBJ2-7, so the J call may be wrong. CDR1 and CDR2 (germline): SNHLY, FYNNEI. This CDR3 has 13 residues. CDR3 nucleotides: TGTGCCAGTAGACAGGCAACCGACTACGAGCAGTACTTC. Translating gives CASRQATDYEQYF.

In this sample, this clone turned up once. The rearrangement links TRBV29-1 to TRBJ1-1; a weak D match, TRBD1 (6 bases). The V end was cut by 0 bases, the J end by 1 base, with 9 bases between. The CDR3 loop spans 14 amino acids. Germline-derived CDR1 and CDR2 are SQVTM and ANQGSEA. The chain's CDR3 is CSVEDRGGNTEAFF. As DNA, the CDR3 is TGCAGCGTTGAAGACAGGGGTGGGAACACTGAAGCTTTCTTT.

The V gene is TRBV2, the J gene TRBJ2-1; perhaps TRBD1 as D (6 bases). The CDR3 extends over 16 amino acids. Germline CDR1 reads SNHLY; CDR2 reads FYNNEI. V shed 6 bases and J shed 0 bases, with 15 bases lying between them. The DNA for the CDR3 is TGTGCCAGCAGGGCTTGGACAGCCAGCTCCTACAATGAGCAGTTCTTC. It yields the protein CASRAWTASSYNEQFF.

This chain joins TRBV25-1 and TRBJ2-7; D not resolved. The CDR3 runs 11 residues. Looked up from germline, CDR1 is MGHDK and CDR2 is SYGVNS. V was cut by 3 bases and J by 5 bases, with 5 bases left in between. The CDR3 sequence is CASSDIDEQYF. The CDR3 nucleotides are TGTGCCAGCAGTGATATTGACGAGCAGTACTTC.

J is TRBJ2-5 and V is TRBV28; TRBD2 might be the D (5 bases). Germline lookup yields CDR1 MDHEN and CDR2 SYDVKM. Trimming cost V 2 bases and J 5 bases, with 12 bases left between them. This CDR3 is 14 amino acids long. CDR3 in amino acids: CASSLAGLLETQYF. For the CDR3, the DNA is TGTGCCAGCAGTTTAGCGGGCCTCCTTGAGACCCAGTACTTC.